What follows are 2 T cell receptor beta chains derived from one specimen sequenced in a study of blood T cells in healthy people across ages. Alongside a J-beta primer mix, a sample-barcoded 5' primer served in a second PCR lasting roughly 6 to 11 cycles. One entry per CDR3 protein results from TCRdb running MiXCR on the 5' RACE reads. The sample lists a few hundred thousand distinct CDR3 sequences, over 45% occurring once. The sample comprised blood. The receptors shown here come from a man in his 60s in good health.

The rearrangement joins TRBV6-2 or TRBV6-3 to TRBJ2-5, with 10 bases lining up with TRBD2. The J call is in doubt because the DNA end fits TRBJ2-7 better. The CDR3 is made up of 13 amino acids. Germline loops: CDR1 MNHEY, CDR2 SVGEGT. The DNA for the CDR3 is TGTGCCAGCAGGCGGGGACTAGCGAGCGAGCAGTACTTC. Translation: CASRRGLASEQYF.

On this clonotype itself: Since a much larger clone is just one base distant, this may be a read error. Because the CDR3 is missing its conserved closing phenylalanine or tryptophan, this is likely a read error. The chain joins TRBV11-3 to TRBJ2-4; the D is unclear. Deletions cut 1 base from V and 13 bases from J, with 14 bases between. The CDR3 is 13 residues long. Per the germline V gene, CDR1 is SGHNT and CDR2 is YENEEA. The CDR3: CASSLGAQEKQYS. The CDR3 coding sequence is TGTGCCAGCAGCTTAGGCGCCCAGGAAAAGCAGTACTCC.